These 2 T cell receptor beta chains originate from one sample sequenced in a study of T cell repertoires in cytomegalovirus infection. Their antigens remain unidentified. TCRdb independently ran MiXCR on the reads; one entry per CDR3 protein. There are about 68,000 distinct CDR3 sequences in the sample; under 25% occur only once, and roughly 80% lies in the top ten. The sequencing input was PBMCs, sequenced either directly or after in vitro stimulation (not recorded which). The receptors shown here come from a human donor in good health (CMV status not recorded). Some clones in this sample may be carry-over from other donors' samples.

The chain joins TRBV7-2 to TRBJ2-3; D uncertain. Germline V CDR1 and CDR2: SGHTA, FQGNSA. The CDR3 runs 13 residues. V lost 1 base, J lost 4 bases, and 6 bases lay in between. In DNA, the CDR3 is TGTGCCAGCAGCTTAGATGCGGCAGATACGCAGTATTTT. The encoded protein is CASSLDAADTQYF.

The sample holds many counts of this clonotype. The chain couples TRBV28 to TRBJ1-1; D ambiguous. Deletions cut 9 bases from V and 1 base from J, with 9 bases between. CDR1 is MDHEN and CDR2 is SYDVKM in the germline V gene. The CDR3 has 12 amino acids. The CDR3 coding sequence is TGTGCCAGTAAGACGGCGAACACTGAAGCTTTCTTT. This gives the protein CASKTANTEAFF. Supplemented by reference TRBV28 and TRBJ1-1, the full variable domain reads DVKVTQSSRYLVKRTGEKVFLECVQDMDHENMFWYRQDPGLGLRLIYFSYDVKMKEKGDIPEGYSVSREKKERFSLILESASTNQTSMYLCASKTANTEAFFGQGTRLTVV.